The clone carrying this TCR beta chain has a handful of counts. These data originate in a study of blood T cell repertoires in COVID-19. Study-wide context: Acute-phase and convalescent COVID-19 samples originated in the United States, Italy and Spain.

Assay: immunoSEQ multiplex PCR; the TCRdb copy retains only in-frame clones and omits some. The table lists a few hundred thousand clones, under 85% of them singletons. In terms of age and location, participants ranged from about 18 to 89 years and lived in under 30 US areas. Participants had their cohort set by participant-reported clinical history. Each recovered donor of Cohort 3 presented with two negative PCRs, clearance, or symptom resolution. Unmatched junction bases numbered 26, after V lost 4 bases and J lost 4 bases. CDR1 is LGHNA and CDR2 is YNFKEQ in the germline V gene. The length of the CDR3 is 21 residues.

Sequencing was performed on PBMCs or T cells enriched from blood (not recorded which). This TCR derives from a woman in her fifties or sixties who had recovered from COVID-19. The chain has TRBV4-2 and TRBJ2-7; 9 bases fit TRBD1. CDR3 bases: TGTGCCAGCAGCCTCCCGAGATGGCCCGGACAGGGGAGGGACGGGGGTTACGAGCAGTACTTC. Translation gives CASSLPRWPGQGRDGGYEQYF.